The 23 T cell receptor beta chains presented below share a single source sample, sequenced in a study of T-cell reconstitution after alpha-beta-depleted transplantation in children. Unique molecular identifiers were built into the TCRbeta library. In TCRdb, the PCR reads were re-called with MiXCR into one record per CDR3 protein. The data hold approximately 650,000 distinct CDR3 sequences, with around 13% observed a single time. The material was PBMCs, obtained before TCRalphabeta/CD19-depleted stem cell transplant. The receptors here all came from a girl aged 2 to 10 with congenital amegakaryocytic thrombocytopenia, due to receive a stem cell transplant.

This clonotype came up many times. The V gene is TRBV5-1, the J gene TRBJ2-3, with a possible D match to TRBD1 (5 bases). The CDR3 covers 13 residues. The V end was cut by 2 bases, the J end by 7 bases, with 11 bases between. Per germline, CDR1 SGHRS and CDR2 YFSETQ. The CDR3 loop is CASSLTGPYTQYF. The CDR3 DNA sequence: TGCGCCAGCAGCTTAACAGGTCCTTATACGCAGTATTTT.

This clonotype showed up just a few times. The chain couples TRBV20-1 to TRBJ2-2; D ambiguous. Trimming stripped 0 bases from V and 4 bases from J, with 15 bases between. This CDR3 spans 16 amino acids. CDR1 is DFQATT and CDR2 is SNEGSKA in the germline V gene (reference sequence). The CDR3, as DNA: TGCAGTGCTAGAGATGTCGCACGCTCCCTCACCGGGGAGCTGTTTTTT. This gives the protein CSARDVARSLTGELFF.

This clonotype appeared many times. The chain is built from TRBV20-1 and TRBJ2-1; TRBD2 aligns across 7 bases. Germline assignment: CDR1 DFQATT and CDR2 SNEGSKA (reference sequence). V lost 3 bases, J lost 7 bases, and 9 bases stayed unmatched. The CDR3 contains 14 residues. CDR3 loop: CSASWAGVRNEQFF. CDR3 nucleotides: TGCAGTGCTAGTTGGGCGGGAGTCCGAAATGAGCAGTTCTTC.

This clonotype was seen a single time. The V call is TRBV30, the J call TRBJ2-1, with 15 bases that match TRBD2. Trimming took 1 base from V and 5 from J; bases not matched to a gene: 12. The CDR3 covers 19 residues. Looked up from germline, CDR1 is GTSNPN and CDR2 is SVGIG (reference sequence). In DNA form, the CDR3 reads TGTGCCTGGAGTGCGGCTAGGACTAGCGGGAGGGCCGCCCACAATGAGCAGTTCTTC. It translates to CAWSAARTSGRAAHNEQFF.

This clonotype was seen repeatedly, ten times or more. This chain joins TRBV5-1 and TRBJ2-7; 7 bases align to TRBD2. CDR1 SGHRS and CDR2 YFSETQ come from the germline V gene. V shed 0 bases, J shed 2 bases, and the junction held 5 bases outside the gene matches. The CDR3 runs to 15 residues. The CDR3 region has the DNA TGCGCCAGCAGCTTGGAGGCGGGAGCACCCTACGAGCAGTACTTC. Amino acids: CASSLEAGAPYEQYF.

This clonotype showed up many times. This chain connects TRBV9 to TRBJ1-1, with 7 positions matching TRBD1. CDR3 length: 16 amino acids. Germline V gives CDR1 SGDLS, CDR2 YYNGEE. V was clipped by 3 bases and J by 1 base; unmatched bases: 9. The chain's CDR3 is CASSGQSGGRNTEAFF. In DNA, the CDR3 is TGTGCCAGCAGCGGACAGTCAGGGGGGCGGAACACTGAAGCTTTCTTT.

This clonotype was counted between two and nine times. The chain joins TRBV5-1 to TRBJ2-7, with D perhaps given as TRBD1 or TRBD2 (5 bases each). Per germline, CDR1 SGHRS and CDR2 YFSETQ. The CDR3 is made up of 13 amino acids. V lost 4 bases, J lost 2 bases, and 10 bases lay in between. The chain's CDR3 is CASSGGSAYEQYF. The CDR3 region has the DNA TGCGCCAGCAGCGGGGGATCGGCCTACGAGCAGTACTTC. The whole variable domain, remainder taken from reference TRBV5-1 and TRBJ2-7, is KAGVTQTPRYLIKTRGQQVTLSCSPISGHRSVSWYQQTPGQGLQFLFEYFSETQRNKGNFPGRFSGRQFSNSRSEMNVSTLELGDSALYLCASSGGSAYEQYFGPGTRLTVT.

This clonotype was observed many times. V is TRBV20-1 and J is TRBJ1-5; D gene uncertain. CDR1 and CDR2 (germline): DFQATT, SNEGSKA (reference sequence). Trimming removed 6 bases from V and 0 bases from J, with 6 bases in between. The CDR3 is 12 amino acids. CDR3 bases: TGCAGTGCACCCGGTAGCAATCAGCCCCAGCATTTT. Encoded protein: CSAPGSNQPQHF.

In its sample, this clonotype was seen once. The J gene is TRBJ1-1, the V gene TRBV19; D ambiguous. The V and J ends lost 10 bases and 1 base respectively, with 7 bases between them. CDR1 is LNHDA, CDR2 SQIVND, per germline (reference sequence). CDR3 length: 11 amino acids. CDR3 sequence reads: CANSGNTEAFF. DNA of the CDR3: TGTGCCAATAGCGGGAACACTGAAGCTTTCTTT. The complete variable domain, with remaining parts taken from reference TRBV19 and TRBJ1-1, reads DGGITQSPKYLFRKEGQNVTLSCEQNLNHDAMYWYRQDPGQGLRLIYYSQIVNDFQKGDIAEGYSVSREKKESFPLTVTSAQKNPTAFYLCANSGNTEAFFGQGTRLTVV.

This clonotype was seen ten or more times. The V call is TRBV20-1, the J call TRBJ2-1; TRBD2 agrees at 13 bases. CDR1 and CDR2 from the germline V gene are DFQATT and SNEGSKA (reference sequence). The CDR3 loop spans 13 amino acids. The trim removed 6 bases at V and 10 bases at J, leaving 6 bases unmatched. The CDR3 loop is CSALGLAGNEQFF. The CDR3 nucleotides read TGCAGTGCCCTGGGACTAGCGGGGAACGAGCAGTTCTTC.

This chain uses TRBV29-1 with TRBJ2-1; 13 bases fit TRBD2. The J segment lost 8 bases and the V segment lost 7 bases, leaving 8 bases of the junction unmatched. Germline CDR1 and CDR2: SQVTM and ANQGSEA. CDR3 length: 14 residues. The CDR3 loop is CSGGGLAGLHEQFF. The CDR3 DNA reads as TGCAGCGGCGGGGGACTAGCGGGGCTCCATGAGCAGTTCTTC.

The chain joins TRBV12-3 or TRBV12-4 to TRBJ2-1, with 9 bases aligning to TRBD2. After removal of 5 bases from V and 13 bases from J, the junction contained 9 bases not matched to a gene. The CDR3 contains 13 residues. The CDR3 sequence is CASSPGLAIPQFF. In DNA, the CDR3 is TGTGCCAGCAGTCCGGGACTAGCAATTCCCCAGTTCTTC.

The V and J genes are TRBV5-1 and TRBJ2-4, with 11 bases lining up with TRBD2. The CDR3 runs 18 residues. CDR1 SGHRS and CDR2 YFSETQ come from the germline V gene. V shed 0 bases and J 7 bases; nucleotides not matched to a gene: 12. The CDR3 sequence is CASSLVGTSGQLGNIQYF. In DNA form, the CDR3 reads TGCGCCAGCAGCTTGGTCGGGACTAGCGGACAGTTAGGGAACATTCAGTACTTC.

This clonotype was detected many times. V and J are TRBV20-1 and TRBJ1-2; a weak D match, TRBD1 (5 bases). Germline CDR1 DFQATT, CDR2 SNEGSKA (reference sequence). This CDR3 has 14 amino acids. Deletions cut 2 bases from V and 4 bases from J, with 14 bases between. CDR3 bases: TGCAGTGCTAGATGGCAGGTGGGGGGCTATGGCTACACCTTC. Amino acid sequence: CSARWQVGGYGYTF.

Many counts were recorded for this clonotype. This chain joins TRBV10-3 and TRBJ2-7, with a possible D match to TRBD2 (6 bases). The CDR3 runs to 14 residues. The ends were cut back, 0 bases at V and 6 bases at J, with 12 bases in the middle. Per germline, CDR1 ENHRY and CDR2 SYGVKD. CDR3: CAISESGLTGEQYF. As DNA, the CDR3 is TGTGCCATCAGTGAGTCTGGACTAACAGGCGAGCAGTACTTC.

This clonotype has just a few counts. J is TRBJ2-2 and V is TRBV20-1; D unclear. Trimming shortened V by 2 bases and J by 0 bases, and 16 bases separated the two germline ends. CDR3 size: 17 residues. The germline V gene has CDR1 DFQATT and CDR2 SNEGSKA (reference sequence). The CDR3 DNA reads TGCAGTGCTAGAAGAGTTGGACGGACCGCGAACACCGGGGAGCTGTTTTTT. Translating it yields CSARRVGRTANTGELFF.

This clonotype was found many times. This chain links TRBV25-1 with TRBJ2-1, with 11 positions matching TRBD2. V trimming: 4 bases; J trimming: 4 bases; junction bases outside the gene matches: 3. The CDR3 covers 15 residues. Germline V gives CDR1 MGHDK, CDR2 SYGVNS. CDR3 sequence: CASSVGTSGYNEQFF. CDR3 nucleotide sequence: TGTGCCAGCAGTGTGGGGACTAGCGGATACAATGAGCAGTTCTTC.

In its sample, this clonotype was seen many times. The rearrangement links TRBV29-1 to TRBJ2-3; 13 bases line up with TRBD2. Trimming at V came to 1 base and at J to 9 bases, leaving 10 bases not matched to a gene. The length of the CDR3 is 16 residues. Germline CDR1 and CDR2: SQVTM and ANQGSEA. This CDR3 reads CSVEVRLAGGGGTQYF. In DNA form, the CDR3 reads TGCAGCGTTGAAGTACGACTAGCGGGAGGAGGGGGCACGCAGTATTTT.

In its sample, this clonotype was seen a few times. This sequence joins TRBV5-1 and TRBJ1-2, with D possibly being TRBD1 (5 bases). CDR1 and CDR2 (germline): SGHRS, YFSETQ. Trimming shortened V by 1 base and J by 8 bases, and 18 bases separated the two germline ends. The CDR3 extends over 15 amino acids. The DNA for the CDR3 is TGCGCCAGCAGCTTGCATTCTCCTGGGACCTACGGCTACACCTTC. Translating it yields CASSLHSPGTYGYTF.

This clonotype was seen only a few times. The chain's CDR3 is CASSLVGGADNQPQHF. DNA of the CDR3: TGTGCCAGCAGCTTAGTGGGCGGGGCGGACAATCAGCCCCAGCATTTT. The gene calls are TRBV7-2 and TRBJ1-5, with a weak D call TRBD1 (5 bases). Germline lookup yields CDR1 SGHTA and CDR2 FQGNSA. Trimming took 1 base from V and 3 from J, leaving 13 bases between them. The CDR3 totals 16 residues.

The chain has TRBV5-1 and TRBJ1-1, with a weak D call TRBD1 (6 bases). V was cut by 1 base and J by 1 base, with 17 bases left in between. This CDR3 has 17 residues. Germline-derived CDR1 and CDR2 are SGHRS and YFSETQ. The CDR3 spells CASSLRSTMDRNTEAFF. The CDR3 DNA reads as TGCGCCAGCAGCTTGAGATCGACTATGGACAGGAACACTGAAGCTTTCTTT.

This clonotype was counted between two and nine times. This rearrangement joins TRBV18 to TRBJ1-2; D is undetermined. Germline values: CDR1 KGHSH, CDR2 LQKENI. V was shortened by 2 bases and J by 0 bases, with 7 bases between the two germline ends. CDR3 length: 14 amino acids. DNA for the CDR3: TGTGCCAGCTCACCAGCCAGAGCTAACTATGGCTACACCTTC. As protein: CASSPARANYGYTF.

V and J are TRBV20-1 and TRBJ1-1, with 7 positions matching TRBD1. V gave up 6 bases and J gave up 0 bases; unmatched junction bases: 7. Germline V gene sequence: CDR1 DFQATT, CDR2 SNEGSKA (reference sequence). The CDR3 is 14 amino acids. Here the CDR3 DNA reads TGCAGTGCACGGACAGGATCTTTGAACACTGAAGCTTTCTTT. It encodes CSARTGSLNTEAFF.